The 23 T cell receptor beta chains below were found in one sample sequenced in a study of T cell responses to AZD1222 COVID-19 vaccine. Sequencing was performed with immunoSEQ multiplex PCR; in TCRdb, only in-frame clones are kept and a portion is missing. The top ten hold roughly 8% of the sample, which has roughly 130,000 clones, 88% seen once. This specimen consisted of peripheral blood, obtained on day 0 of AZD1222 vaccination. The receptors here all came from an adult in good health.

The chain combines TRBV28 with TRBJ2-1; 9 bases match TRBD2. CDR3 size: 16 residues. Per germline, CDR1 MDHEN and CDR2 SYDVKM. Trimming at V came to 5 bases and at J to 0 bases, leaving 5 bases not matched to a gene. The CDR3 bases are TGTGCCAGCAGTCTAGCGGGGATTTTCTCCTACAATGAGCAGTTCTTC. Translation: CASSLAGIFSYNEQFF.

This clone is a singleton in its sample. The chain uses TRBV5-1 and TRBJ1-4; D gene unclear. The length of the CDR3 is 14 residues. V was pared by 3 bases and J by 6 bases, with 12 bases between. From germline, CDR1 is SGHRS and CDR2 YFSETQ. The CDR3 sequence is CASSSDKIHEKLFF. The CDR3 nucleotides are TGCGCCAGCAGCTCCGACAAGATCCATGAAAAACTGTTTTTT.

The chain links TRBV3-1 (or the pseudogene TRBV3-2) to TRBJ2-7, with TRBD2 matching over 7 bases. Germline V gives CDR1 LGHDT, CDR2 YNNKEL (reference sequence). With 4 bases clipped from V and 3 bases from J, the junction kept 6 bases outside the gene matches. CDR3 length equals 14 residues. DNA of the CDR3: TGTGCCAGCAGCCTATCAAGCGGGATCTACGAGCAGTACTTC. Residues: CASSLSSGIYEQYF.

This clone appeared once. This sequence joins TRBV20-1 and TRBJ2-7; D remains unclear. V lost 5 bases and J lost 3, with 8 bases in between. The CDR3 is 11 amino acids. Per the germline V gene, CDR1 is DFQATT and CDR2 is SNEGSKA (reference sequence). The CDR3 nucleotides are TGCAGTGCTGTAAAAAACTACGAGCAGTACTTC. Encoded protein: CSAVKNYEQYF.

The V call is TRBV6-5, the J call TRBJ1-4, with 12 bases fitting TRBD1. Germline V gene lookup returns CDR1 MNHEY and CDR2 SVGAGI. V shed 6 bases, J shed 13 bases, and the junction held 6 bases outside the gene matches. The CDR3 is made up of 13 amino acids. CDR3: CASRGTGGFRLFF. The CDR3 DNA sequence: TGTGCCAGCAGGGGGACAGGGGGCTTTAGACTGTTTTTT.

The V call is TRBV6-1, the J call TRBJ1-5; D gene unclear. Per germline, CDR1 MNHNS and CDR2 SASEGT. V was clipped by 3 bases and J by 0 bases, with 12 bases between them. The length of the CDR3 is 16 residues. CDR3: CASSERRGPSNQPQHF. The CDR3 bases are TGTGCCAGCAGTGAGCGACGCGGGCCTAGCAATCAGCCCCAGCATTTT.

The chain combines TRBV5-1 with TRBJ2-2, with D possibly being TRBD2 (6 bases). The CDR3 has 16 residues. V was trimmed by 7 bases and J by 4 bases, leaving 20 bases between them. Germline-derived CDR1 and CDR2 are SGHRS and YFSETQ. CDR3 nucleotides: TGCGCCAGCGGAGGGGTTCGTCGCACAGCCACCGGGGAGCTGTTTTTT. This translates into CASGGVRRTATGELFF.

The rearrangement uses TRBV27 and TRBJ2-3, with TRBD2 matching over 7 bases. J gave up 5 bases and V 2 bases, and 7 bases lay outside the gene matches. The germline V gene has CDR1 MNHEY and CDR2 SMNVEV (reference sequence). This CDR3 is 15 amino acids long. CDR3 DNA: TGTGCCAGCAGTTTAGGCGGGAGAGCGGGAGATACGCAGTATTTT. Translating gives CASSLGGRAGDTQYF.

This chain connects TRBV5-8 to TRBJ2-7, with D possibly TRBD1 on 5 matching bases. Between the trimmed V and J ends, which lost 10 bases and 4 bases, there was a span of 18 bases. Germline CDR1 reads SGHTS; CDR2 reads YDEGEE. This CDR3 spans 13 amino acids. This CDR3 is CASSLAGSYEQYF. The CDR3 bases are TGTGCCTCCAGTTTGGCAGGGTCATACGAGCAGTACTTC. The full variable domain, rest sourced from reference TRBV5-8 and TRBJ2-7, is EAGVTQSPTHLIKTRGQQATLRCSPISGHTSVYWYQQALGLGLQFLLWYDEGEERNRGNFPPRFSGRQFPNYSSELNVNALELEDSALYLCASSLAGSYEQYFGPGTRLTVT.

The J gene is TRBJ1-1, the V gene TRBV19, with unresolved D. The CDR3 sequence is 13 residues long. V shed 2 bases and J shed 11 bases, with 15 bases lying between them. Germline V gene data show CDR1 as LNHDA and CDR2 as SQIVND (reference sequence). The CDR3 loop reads CASSIRESGKAFF. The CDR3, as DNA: TGTGCCAGTAGTATAAGGGAGTCGGGTAAGGCTTTCTTT. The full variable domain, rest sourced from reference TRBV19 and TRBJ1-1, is DGGITQSPKYLFRKEGQNVTLSCEQNLNHDAMYWYRQDPGQGLRLIYYSQIVNDFQKGDIAEGYSVSREKKESFPLTVTSAQKNPTAFYLCASSIRESGKAFFGQGTRLTVV.

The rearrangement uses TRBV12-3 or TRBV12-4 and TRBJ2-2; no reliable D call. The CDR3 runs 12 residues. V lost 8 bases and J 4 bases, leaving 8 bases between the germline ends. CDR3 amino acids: CASVWATGELFF. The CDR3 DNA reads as TGTGCCAGCGTTTGGGCCACCGGGGAGCTGTTTTTT.

CDR3: CASSRGTSGRYEQFF. CDR3 coding DNA: TGTGCCAGCAGCCGTGGGACTAGCGGGAGATATGAGCAGTTCTTC. The chain uses TRBV5-4 and TRBJ2-1; 14 nucleotides agree with TRBD2. CDR3 size: 15 residues. Trimming took 4 bases from V and 8 from J; bases not matched to a gene: 5. Germline assignment: CDR1 SGHNT and CDR2 YYREEE (reference sequence).

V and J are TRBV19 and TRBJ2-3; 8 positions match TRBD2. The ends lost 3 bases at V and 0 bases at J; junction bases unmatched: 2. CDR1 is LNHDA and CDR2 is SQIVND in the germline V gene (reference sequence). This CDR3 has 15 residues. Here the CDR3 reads CASSMSGGSTDTQYF. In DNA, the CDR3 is TGTGCCAGTAGTATGAGCGGGGGAAGCACAGATACGCAGTATTTT.

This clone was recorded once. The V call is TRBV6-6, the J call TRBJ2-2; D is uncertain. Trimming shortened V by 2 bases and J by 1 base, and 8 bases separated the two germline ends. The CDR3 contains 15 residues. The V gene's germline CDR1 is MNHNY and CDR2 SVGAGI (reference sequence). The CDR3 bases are TGTGCCAGCAGTTACCCGACGAGGAACACCGGGGAGCTGTTTTTT. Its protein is CASSYPTRNTGELFF.

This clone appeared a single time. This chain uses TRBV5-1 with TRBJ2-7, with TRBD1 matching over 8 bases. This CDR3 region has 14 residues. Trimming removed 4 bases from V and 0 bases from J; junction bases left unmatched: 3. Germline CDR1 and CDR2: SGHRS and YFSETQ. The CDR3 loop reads CASSPTGVSYEQYF. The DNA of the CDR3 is TGCGCCAGCAGCCCGACAGGGGTCTCCTACGAGCAGTACTTC.

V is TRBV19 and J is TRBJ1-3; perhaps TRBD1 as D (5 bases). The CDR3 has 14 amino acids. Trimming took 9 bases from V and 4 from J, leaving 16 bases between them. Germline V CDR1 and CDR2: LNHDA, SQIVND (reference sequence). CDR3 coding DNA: TGTGCCAGCTCGCTCGGCGGGGCGGGAAACACCATATATTTT. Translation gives CASSLGGAGNTIYF.

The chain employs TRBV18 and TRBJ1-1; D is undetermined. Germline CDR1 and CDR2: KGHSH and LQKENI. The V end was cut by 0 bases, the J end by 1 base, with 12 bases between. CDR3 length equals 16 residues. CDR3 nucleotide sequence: TGTGCCAGCTCACCACCCACGGGCAGCGCGAACACTGAAGCTTTCTTT. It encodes CASSPPTGSANTEAFF.

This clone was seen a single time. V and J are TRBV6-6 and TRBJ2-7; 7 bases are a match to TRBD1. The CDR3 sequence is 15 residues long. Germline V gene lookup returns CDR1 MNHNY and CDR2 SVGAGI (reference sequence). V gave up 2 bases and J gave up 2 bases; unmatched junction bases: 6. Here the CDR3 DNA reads TGTGCCAGCAGTTACGGGCAGGGGGTTCCCTACGAGCAGTACTTC. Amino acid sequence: CASSYGQGVPYEQYF.

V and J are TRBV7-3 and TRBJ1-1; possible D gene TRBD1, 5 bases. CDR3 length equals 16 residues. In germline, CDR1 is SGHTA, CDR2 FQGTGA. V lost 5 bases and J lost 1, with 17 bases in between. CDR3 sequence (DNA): TGTGCCAGCAGCCCCTCGGGACCTAAAACGAACACTGAAGCTTTCTTT. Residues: CASSPSGPKTNTEAFF. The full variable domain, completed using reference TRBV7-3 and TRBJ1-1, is GAGVSQTPSNKVTEKGKYVELRCDPISGHTALYWYRQSLGQGPEFLIYFQGTGAADDSGLPNDRFFAVRPEGSVSTLKIQRTERGDSAVYLCASSPSGPKTNTEAFFGQGTRLTVV.

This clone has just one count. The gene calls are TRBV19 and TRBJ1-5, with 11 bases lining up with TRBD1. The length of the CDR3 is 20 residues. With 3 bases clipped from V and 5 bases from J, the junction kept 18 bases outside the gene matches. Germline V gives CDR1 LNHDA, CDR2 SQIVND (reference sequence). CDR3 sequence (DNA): TGTGCCAGTAGTATCGGTTTCGGGGGACAGGGGGTGATACGAGATCAGCCCCAGCATTTT. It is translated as CASSIGFGGQGVIRDQPQHF.

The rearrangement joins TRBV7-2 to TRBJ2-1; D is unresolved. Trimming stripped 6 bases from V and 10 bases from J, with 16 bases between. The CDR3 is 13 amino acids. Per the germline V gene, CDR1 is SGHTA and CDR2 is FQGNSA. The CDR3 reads CASRWEQFGEQFF. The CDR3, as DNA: TGTGCCAGCAGGTGGGAACAGTTCGGGGAGCAGTTCTTC.

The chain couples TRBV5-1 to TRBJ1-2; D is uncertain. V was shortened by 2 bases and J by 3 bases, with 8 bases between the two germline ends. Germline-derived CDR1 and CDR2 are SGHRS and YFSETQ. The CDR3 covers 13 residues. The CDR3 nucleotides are TGCGCCAGCAGCTTTGAGGGCCACTATGGCTACACCTTC. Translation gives CASSFEGHYGYTF. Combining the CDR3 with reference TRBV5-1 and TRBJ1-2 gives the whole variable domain KAGVTQTPRYLIKTRGQQVTLSCSPISGHRSVSWYQQTPGQGLQFLFEYFSETQRNKGNFPGRFSGRQFSNSRSEMNVSTLELGDSALYLCASSFEGHYGYTFGSGTRLTVV.

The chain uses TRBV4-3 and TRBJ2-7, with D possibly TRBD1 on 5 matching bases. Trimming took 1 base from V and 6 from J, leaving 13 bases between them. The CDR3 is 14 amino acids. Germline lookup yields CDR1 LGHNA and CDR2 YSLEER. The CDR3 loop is CASSQVAGNVEQYF. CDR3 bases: TGCGCCAGCAGCCAAGTGGCAGGGAATGTCGAGCAGTACTTC.